The TCR beta chain described here comes from a study of cytomegalovirus exposure and HLA in healthy donors. Study as a whole: The 110 or so validation repertoires used a platform that matched the one used for the 600 to 750 first-cohort repertoires, as a later analysis reported.

Using immunoSEQ multiplex PCR, the repertoire was profiled, and TCRdb retains in-frame clones only, with some absent. The data contain under 100,000 clones, 96% of them seen just once; the ten biggest clones take up over 0.7%. About this clone: Its antigen is unknown.

Study-level findings and limits: A list of approximately 150 TCR beta chains associated with cytomegalovirus was given.

Germline CDR1 MRHNA, CDR2 SNTAGT. The CDR3 is 13 residues long. Trimming took off 6 bases at V and 2 bases at J, with 7 bases between the two ends. The receptor was isolated from a man between 18 and 29 years old in good health and CMV-seronegative. The chain links TRBV6-4 to TRBJ2-2; tentatively, D is TRBD2 (5 bases). Sequencing used PBMCs. The CDR3 sequence is CASSRENTGELFF. The CDR3 DNA is TGTGCCAGCAGCCGGGAAAACACCGGGGAGCTGTTTTTT.